These 16 T cell receptor beta chains share one sample of origin, sequenced in a study of T cell repertoires in cytomegalovirus infection. In TCRdb, the reads were re-called with MiXCR into one record per CDR3 protein. The table shows 100,000 to 150,000 distinct CDR3 sequences, with 30% to 40% occurring only once. No antigen has been identified for these receptors. The source was CD8+ T cells from cultured PBMCs, collected from culture after CMV antigen stimulation. These receptors were obtained from a human donor in good health (CMV status not recorded). Some clones in this sample may be carry-over from other donors' samples.

Here the CDR3 reads CSARGTDLNTEAFF. Here the CDR3 DNA reads TGCAGTGCTAGGGGGACAGATCTAAACACTGAAGCTTTCTTT. This chain joins TRBV20-1 and TRBJ1-1, with 7 bases that match TRBD1. The CDR3 loop spans 14 amino acids. Unmatched junction bases numbered 6, after V lost 3 bases and J lost 2 bases. CDR1 is DFQATT and CDR2 is SNEGSKA in the germline V gene (reference sequence).

V gene TRBV10-3 combines with J gene TRBJ1-6; D gene ambiguous. The CDR3 has 12 residues. V was trimmed by 5 bases and J by 13 bases, leaving 12 bases between them. Germline CDR1 and CDR2: ENHRY and SYGVKD. The CDR3, as DNA: TGTGCCATCAGTTCTGACCTTGTGCCCCTCCACTTT. Its protein is CAISSDLVPLHF.

This clonotype has more than one count but fewer than ten. The chain is built from TRBV7-9 and TRBJ1-1; no definite D call. CDR3 size: 14 residues. Between the trimmed V and J ends, which lost 5 bases and 0 bases, there was a span of 10 bases. Germline CDR1 reads SEHNR; CDR2 reads FQNEAQ (reference sequence). CDR3 DNA: TGTGCCAGCAGCGACTTATTCCTGAACACTGAAGCTTTCTTT. Amino acid sequence: CASSDLFLNTEAFF.

The table lists this clonotype with a few counts. This rearrangement joins TRBV10-3 to TRBJ2-5, with a tentative D call TRBD1 (6 bases). Germline V gene lookup returns CDR1 ENHRY and CDR2 SYGVKD. The CDR3 spans 13 residues. The V and J ends lost 6 bases and 2 bases respectively, with 10 bases between them. The CDR3 sequence is CAISTTGQETQYF. CDR3 bases: TGTGCCATCAGCACGACAGGTCAAGAGACCCAGTACTTC.

This clonotype was detected only a few times. The J gene is TRBJ2-7, the V gene TRBV7-2; 8 bases agree with TRBD2. The germline gives CDR1 SGHTA, CDR2 FQGNSA. V gave up 4 bases and J gave up 7 bases; unmatched junction bases: 12. There are 15 residues in the CDR3. The CDR3 region has the DNA TGTGCCAGCAGCTGGGCCGGGGGGGCCTCTTTGGAGCAGTACTTC. It yields the protein CASSWAGGASLEQYF.

V is TRBV10-3 and J is TRBJ1-2; D is unresolved. Trimming cost V 6 bases and J 2 bases, with 13 bases left between them. The CDR3 has 14 residues. Germline V lookup: CDR1 ENHRY, CDR2 SYGVKD. CDR3 protein: CAISAVDTNYGYTF. CDR3 DNA: TGTGCCATCAGCGCCGTGGATACCAACTATGGCTACACCTTC.

This chain connects TRBV13 to TRBJ2-7; 12 bases map to TRBD2. V was pared by 6 bases and J by 1 base, with 7 bases of the junction left unmatched. Germline values: CDR1 PRHDT, CDR2 FYEKMQ (reference sequence). The CDR3 is made up of 16 amino acids. The CDR3 here is CASRGRTSGASYEQYF. CDR3 coding DNA: TGTGCCAGCAGAGGTCGGACTAGCGGGGCATCCTACGAGCAGTACTTC.

This chain joins TRBV7-9 and TRBJ1-3, with unresolved D. The germline V gene encodes CDR1 SEHNR and CDR2 FQNEAQ (reference sequence). This CDR3 has 16 amino acids. V lost 3 bases to trimming and J lost 2 bases, with 14 bases between them. The CDR3 DNA follows: TGTGCCAGCAGCTTCAATCCGAGGCTGCCTGGAAACACCATATATTTT. Its translation is CASSFNPRLPGNTIYF.

This chain links TRBV10-3 with TRBJ2-7; 8 positions match TRBD2. Germline values: CDR1 ENHRY, CDR2 SYGVKD. Losses at the gene ends were 0 bases for V and 3 bases for J; bases not matched to a gene: 4. This CDR3 is built from 15 residues. The CDR3 DNA sequence: TGTGCCATCAGTGAGTCGACTAGCGTCCTCTACGAGCAGTACTTC. Translated: CAISESTSVLYEQYF.

The chain's CDR3 is CSARPPEFFEQFF. Here the CDR3 DNA reads TGCAGTGCTAGACCCCCCGAGTTCTTTGAGCAGTTCTTC. The rearrangement links TRBV20-1 to TRBJ2-1; no firm D call. Deletions cut 2 bases from V and 9 bases from J, with 14 bases between. The V gene's germline CDR1 is DFQATT and CDR2 SNEGSKA (reference sequence). CDR3 size: 13 residues.

This clonotype was counted many times. The V and J genes are TRBV5-6 and TRBJ1-1, with 8 bases aligning to TRBD1. Germline CDR1 and CDR2: SGHDT and YYEEEE. This CDR3 region has 14 residues. V lost 4 bases and J lost 4; bases outside the gene matches: 6. The CDR3 DNA sequence: TGTGCCAGCAGCGTTGAAACAGGGGGCACTGAAGCTTTCTTT. Translation gives CASSVETGGTEAFF.

This clonotype was found a few times. CDR3 protein: CASSPNQWTGGNQETQYF. CDR3 coding DNA: TGTGCCAGCAGTCCGAACCAGTGGACAGGGGGAAACCAAGAGACCCAGTACTTC. V is TRBV6-2 or TRBV6-3 and J is TRBJ2-5, with 10 bases identical to TRBD1. This CDR3 region has 18 residues. CDR1 and CDR2 (germline): MNHEY, SVGEGT. V was pared by 5 bases and J by 0 bases, with 12 bases of the junction left unmatched.

This clonotype was seen a few times. The chain carries TRBV4-1 and TRBJ2-1, with unresolved D. V was shortened by 1 base and J by 4 bases, with 8 bases between the two germline ends. Germline V gene data show CDR1 as MGHRA and CDR2 as YSYEKL. The CDR3 loop spans 14 amino acids. The CDR3 protein is CASSQVADYNEQFF. CDR3 nucleotides: TGCGCCAGCAGCCAAGTAGCAGATTACAATGAGCAGTTCTTC.

The genes are TRBV4-3 and TRBJ1-6, with D possibly matching TRBD1 (6 bases). CDR3 size: 16 residues. Trimming left V 1 base short and J 5 bases short, with 12 bases between. Germline CDR1 is LGHNA and CDR2 is YSLEER. CDR3 loop: CASSQGRGQNNSPLHF. For the CDR3, the DNA is TGCGCCAGCAGCCAAGGTAGAGGACAGAATAATTCACCCCTCCACTTT.

This clonotype has at least ten counts. One end of the junction does not line up with germline, which may come from a read error. The rearrangement uses TRBV5-1 and TRBJ1-6; 8 positions match TRBD1. The CDR3 totals 14 residues. Germline V gives CDR1 SGHRS, CDR2 YFSETQ. CDR3 amino acids: CASSLAGGYSPLHF. The CDR3 DNA reads as TGTGCCAGCAGCTTAGCAGGGGGCTATTCACCCCTCCACTTT.

The rearrangement uses TRBV28 and TRBJ2-2, with no clear D. The germline V gene has CDR1 MDHEN and CDR2 SYDVKM. This CDR3 region has 15 residues. The germline V and J ends were trimmed by 10 bases and 3 bases, with 18 bases remaining between them. Here the CDR3 reads CATNGDLRHTGELFF. The CDR3 nucleotides read TGTGCCACCAATGGTGACCTACGCCACACCGGGGAGCTGTTTTTT.